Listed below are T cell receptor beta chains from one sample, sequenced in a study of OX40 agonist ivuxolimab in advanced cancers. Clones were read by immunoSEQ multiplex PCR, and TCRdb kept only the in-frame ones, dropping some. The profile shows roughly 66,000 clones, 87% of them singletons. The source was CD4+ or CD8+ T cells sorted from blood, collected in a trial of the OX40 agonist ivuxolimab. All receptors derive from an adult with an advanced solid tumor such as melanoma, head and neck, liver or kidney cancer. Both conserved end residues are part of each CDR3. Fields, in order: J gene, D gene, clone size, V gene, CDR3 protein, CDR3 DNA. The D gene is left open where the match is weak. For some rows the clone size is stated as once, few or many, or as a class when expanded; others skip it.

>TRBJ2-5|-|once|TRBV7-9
CASSLAGWETQYF
TGTGCCAGCAGCTTAGCCGGCTGGGAGACCCAGTACTTC
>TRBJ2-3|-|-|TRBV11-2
CASSRRINAGDSDTQYF
TGTGCCAGCAGCAGACGAATAAATGCAGGGGATTCGGATACGCAGTATTTT
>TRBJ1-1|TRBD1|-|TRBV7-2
CASSLRWDRVGTEAFF
TGTGCCAGCAGCTTAAGGTGGGACAGGGTGGGCACTGAAGCTTTCTTT
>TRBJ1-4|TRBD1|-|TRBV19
CASSQWTGNEKLFF
TGTGCCAGTAGTCAGTGGACAGGGAATGAAAAACTGTTTTTT
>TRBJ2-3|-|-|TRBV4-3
CASSLMGAVKDTQYF
TGCGCCAGCAGCCTCATGGGGGCGGTCAAAGATACGCAGTATTTT
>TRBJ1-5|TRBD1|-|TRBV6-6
CASSYGQGASQPQHF
TGTGCCAGCAGCTACGGACAGGGGGCGAGTCAGCCCCAGCATTTT
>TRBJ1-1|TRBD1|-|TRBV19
CASSPDRWRGEAFF
TGTGCCAGTAGCCCGGACAGGTGGAGAGGTGAAGCTTTCTTT
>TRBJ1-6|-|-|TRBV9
CASSGPGRMDSPLHF
TGTGCCAGCAGCGGGCCGGGGAGGATGGATTCACCCCTCCACTTT
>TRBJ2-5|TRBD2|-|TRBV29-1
CSAGGKTGSPLEETQYF
TGCAGCGCGGGGGGGAAGACAGGTTCCCCTCTGGAAGAGACCCAGTACTTC
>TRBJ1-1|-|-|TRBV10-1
CASSEVPSPGAREAFF
TGCGCCAGCAGTGAGGTGCCTAGCCCGGGGGCGCGGGAAGCTTTCTTT
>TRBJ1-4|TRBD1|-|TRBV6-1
CASSGQGGTNEKLFF
TGTGCCAGCAGTGGGCAGGGGGGGACTAATGAAAAACTGTTTTTT
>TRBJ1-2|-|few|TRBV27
CASSDFYGYTF
TGTGCCAGCAGCGATTTCTATGGCTACACCTTC
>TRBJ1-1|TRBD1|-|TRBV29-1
CSALRTGRGLDTEAFF
TGCAGCGCCCTCCGGACAGGGAGGGGCTTGGACACTGAAGCTTTCTTT
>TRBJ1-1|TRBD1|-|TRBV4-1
CASSLRGGTEQNTEAFF
TGCGCCAGCAGCCTCAGGGGTGGGACAGAGCAGAACACTGAAGCTTTCTTT
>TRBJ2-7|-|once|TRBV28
CASNTNVYEQYF
TGTGCCAGCAATACCAACGTCTACGAGCAGTACTTC
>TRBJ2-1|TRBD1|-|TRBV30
CASTLQGANEQFF
TGTGCCTCAACCCTACAGGGGGCCAATGAGCAGTTCTTC
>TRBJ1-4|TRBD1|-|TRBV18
CASSPGGGGDDEKLFF
TGTGCCAGCTCTCCCGGTGGAGGGGGCGATGATGAAAAACTGTTTTTT
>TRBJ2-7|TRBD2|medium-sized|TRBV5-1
CASSRGTSGSTYEQYF
TGCGCCAGCAGCAGAGGGACTAGCGGGAGTACGTACGAGCAGTACTTC
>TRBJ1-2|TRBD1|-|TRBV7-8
CASSLAGTVFYGYTF
TGTGCCAGCAGCCTAGCCGGGACAGTTTTCTATGGCTACACCTTC
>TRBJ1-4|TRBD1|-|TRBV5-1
CASSRTGGDEKLFF
TGCGCCAGCAGCCGCACAGGGGGTGATGAAAAACTGTTTTTT
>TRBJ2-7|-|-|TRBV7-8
CASSYRGAGSYEQYF
TGTGCCAGCAGCTACCGGGGGGCCGGGTCCTACGAGCAGTACTTC
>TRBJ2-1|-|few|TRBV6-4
CASKRTETYNEQFF
TGTGCCAGCAAGCGAACAGAGACCTACAATGAGCAGTTCTTC
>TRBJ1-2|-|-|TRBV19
CASSTFWGTLNYGYTF
TGTGCCAGTAGTACTTTCTGGGGAACACTTAACTATGGCTACACCTTC
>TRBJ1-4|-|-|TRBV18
CASSSATNEKLFF
TGTGCCAGCTCATCGGCAACTAATGAAAAACTGTTTTTT
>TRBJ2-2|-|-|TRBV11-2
CASSQQGTDGELFF
TGTGCCAGCAGCCAACAGGGAACCGACGGGGAGCTGTTTTTT
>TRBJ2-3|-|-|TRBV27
CASKRDRTDTQYF
TGTGCCAGCAAACGGGACCGCACAGATACGCAGTATTTT
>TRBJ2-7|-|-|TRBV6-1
CASSEWWALYEQYF
TGTGCCAGCAGTGAATGGTGGGCCCTCTACGAGCAGTACTTC
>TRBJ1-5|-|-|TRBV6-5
CASSLNSNQPQHF
TGTGCCAGCAGCCTAAATAGCAATCAGCCCCAGCATTTT
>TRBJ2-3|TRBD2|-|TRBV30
CAWTKGSGSSLGLWGTQYF
TGTGCCTGGACCAAGGGTAGCGGGAGTTCCCTGGGCCTCTGGGGTACGCAGTATTTT
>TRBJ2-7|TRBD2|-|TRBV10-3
CAISETSGSSYEQYF
TGTGCCATCAGTGAGACTAGCGGGAGCTCCTACGAGCAGTACTTC
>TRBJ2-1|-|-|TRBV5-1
CASSLAPGFGYNEQFF
TGCGCCAGCAGCTTGGCCCCAGGGTTTGGATACAATGAGCAGTTCTTC
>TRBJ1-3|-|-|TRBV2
CASSEGVTIYF
TGTGCCAGCAGTGAGGGTGTCACCATATATTTT